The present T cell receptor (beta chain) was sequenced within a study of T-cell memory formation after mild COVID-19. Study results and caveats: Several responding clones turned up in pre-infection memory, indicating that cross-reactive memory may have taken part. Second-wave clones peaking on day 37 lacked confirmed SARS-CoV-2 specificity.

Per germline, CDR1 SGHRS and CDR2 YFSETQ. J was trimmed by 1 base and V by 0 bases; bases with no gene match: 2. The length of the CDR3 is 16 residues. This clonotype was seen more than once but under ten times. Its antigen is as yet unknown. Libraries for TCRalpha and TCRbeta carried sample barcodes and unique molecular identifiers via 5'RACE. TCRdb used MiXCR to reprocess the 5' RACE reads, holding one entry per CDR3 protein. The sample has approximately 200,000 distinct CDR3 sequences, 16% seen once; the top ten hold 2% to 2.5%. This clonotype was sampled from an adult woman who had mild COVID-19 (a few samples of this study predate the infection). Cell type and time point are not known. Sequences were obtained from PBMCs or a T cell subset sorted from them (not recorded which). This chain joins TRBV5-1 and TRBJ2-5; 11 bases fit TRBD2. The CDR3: CASSLDGLAGQETQYF. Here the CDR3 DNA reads TGCGCCAGCAGCTTGGATGGACTAGCGGGCCAAGAGACCCAGTACTTC.